This T cell receptor (beta chain) appears in the sequencing data of a study of blood T cell dynamics during melanoma immunotherapy. Time point denoted: week 3, after first cycle of checkpoint inhibitor. This clone turned up a few times. With 6 bases removed from V and 3 bases from J, the gap between germline ends came to 6 bases. The CDR3 is made up of 11 amino acids. Germline V gene lookup returns CDR1 MNHEY and CDR2 SVGAGI. Assay: immunoSEQ multiplex PCR; the TCRdb copy retains only in-frame clones and omits some. The repertoire consists of around 5,000 clones, with around 82% occurring once and the leading ten covering about a tenth.

The source of this sequence is a human donor with melanoma. The sample was blood, taken from a patient treated with checkpoint blockade. This chain links TRBV6-5 with TRBJ2-7; no definite D call. The CDR3 region has the DNA TGTGCCAGCAGCTCAATCTACGAGCAGTACTTC. Protein product: CASSSIYEQYF.